This passage covers 24 T cell receptor beta chains from one sample sequenced in a study of T cell repertoires in cytomegalovirus infection. Via MiXCR, TCRdb re-called the reads, giving one row per CDR3 protein. The table has 200,000 to 300,000 distinct CDR3 sequences, roughly an eighth seen once. What was sequenced was PBMCs. All receptors come from a human donor in good health (CMV status not recorded). Some clones in this sample may be carry-over from other donors' samples.

This clonotype was picked up many times. This sequence joins TRBV5-1 and TRBJ2-1, with TRBD2 identical over 7 bases. V dropped 7 bases and J dropped 6; count of bases not matched to a gene: 4. There are 12 residues in the CDR3. Germline loops: CDR1 SGHRS, CDR2 YFSETQ. In nucleotides, the CDR3 is TGCGCCAGCGGGGGGGGGAGCAATGAGCAGTTCTTC. Amino acids: CASGGGSNEQFF.

This clonotype has at least ten counts. The chain couples TRBV25-1 to TRBJ1-1; D remains unclear. Germline V CDR1 and CDR2: MGHDK, SYGVNS. V gave up 4 bases and J gave up 1 base, with 7 bases separating them. This CDR3 spans 13 amino acids. CDR3 sequence reads: CASSVAGNTEAFF. In nucleotides, the CDR3 is TGTGCCAGCAGTGTGGCAGGGAACACTGAAGCTTTCTTT.

This clonotype was recorded a few times. The chain combines TRBV7-8 with TRBJ1-2; D is unresolved. V lost 1 base and J 1 base, leaving 7 bases between the germline ends. The CDR3 contains 14 residues. Per the germline V gene, CDR1 is SGHVS and CDR2 is FQNEAQ. The CDR3 DNA reads as TGTGCCAGCAGCTTAGGCCGGAATAACTATGGCTACACCTTC. Its translation is CASSLGRNNYGYTF.

This clonotype has more than one count but fewer than ten. This chain uses TRBV3-1 with TRBJ1-1; weak D call: TRBD1 (6 bases). The CDR3 consists of 13 residues. Trimming pared 2 bases from V and 9 bases from J, leaving 13 bases between. The germline V gene has CDR1 LGHDT and CDR2 YNNKEL (reference sequence). The CDR3 is CASSQILGGQAFF. For the CDR3, the DNA is TGTGCCAGCAGCCAAATCTTAGGGGGACAAGCTTTCTTT.

In its sample, this clonotype was seen many times. This rearrangement joins TRBV5-4 to TRBJ2-7, with 7 bases matching TRBD1. The CDR3 is 15 residues long. Germline V gene lookup returns CDR1 SGHNT and CDR2 YYREEE (reference sequence). V lost 0 bases and J lost 2; bases outside the gene matches: 5. CDR3 loop: CASSLGQGVPYEQYF. The CDR3 nucleotides are TGTGCCAGCAGCTTGGGGCAGGGGGTGCCCTACGAGCAGTACTTC. Drawing the rest from reference TRBV5-4 and TRBJ2-7, the complete variable domain is ETGVTQSPTHLIKTRGQQVTLRCSSQSGHNTVSWYQQALGQGPQFIFQYYREEENGRGNFPPRFSGLQFPNYSSELNVNALELDDSALYLCASSLGQGVPYEQYFGPGTRLTVT.

This clonotype was seen a handful of times. V and J are TRBV5-6 and TRBJ2-2; D assignment may be TRBD1 or TRBD2 (5 bases each). The CDR3 is 16 residues long. V was clipped by 3 bases and J by 0 bases, with 12 bases between them. CDR1 and CDR2 from the germline V gene are SGHDT and YYEEEE. The CDR3 DNA sequence: TGTGCCAGCAGCTCTCGGGGACCCGCGAACACCGGGGAGCTGTTTTTT. Its protein product is CASSSRGPANTGELFF.

This clonotype was seen more than once but under ten times. The chain couples TRBV20-1 to TRBJ1-4, with D possibly TRBD1 on 5 matching bases. Trimming removed 5 bases from V and 5 bases from J, with 18 bases in between. The CDR3 sequence is 15 residues long. Looked up from germline, CDR1 is DFQATT and CDR2 is SNEGSKA (reference sequence). Here the CDR3 DNA reads TGCAGTGCTCCCAGGGACCCCCCCTGGAATGAAAAACTGTTTTTT. Amino acids: CSAPRDPPWNEKLFF.

The rearrangement links TRBV7-8 to TRBJ2-7; D possibly corresponds to TRBD2 (5 bases). Germline-derived CDR1 and CDR2 are SGHVS and FQNEAQ. The CDR3 sequence is 13 residues long. V was pared by 7 bases and J by 2 bases, with 12 bases between. CDR3 DNA sequence: TGTGCCAGCACCCGTCGAGGGCCCTACGAGCAGTACTTC. Translated, it gives CASTRRGPYEQYF.

The rearrangement uses TRBV6-5 and TRBJ1-1, with a weak D call TRBD1 (6 bases). CDR1 MNHEY and CDR2 SVGAGI come from the germline V gene. This CDR3 region has 16 residues. Trimming shortened V by 2 bases and J by 5 bases, and 18 bases separated the two germline ends. CDR3 amino acids: CASSYDSRDTRTEAFF. CDR3 nucleotide sequence: TGTGCCAGCAGTTACGATTCGCGGGACACTCGGACTGAAGCTTTCTTT.

This clonotype was counted a single time. The J gene is TRBJ2-7, the V gene TRBV12-3 or TRBV12-4, with unresolved D. V dropped 8 bases and J dropped 2 bases, with 19 bases sitting between them. This CDR3 has 15 amino acids. The CDR3: CASSLSSGTPYEQYF. CDR3 nucleotides: TGTGCCAGCTCCCTAAGTTCCGGAACGCCCTACGAGCAGTACTTC.

This clonotype was picked up many times. The chain joins TRBV20-1 to TRBJ1-1; tentatively, D is TRBD1 (6 bases). The germline gives CDR1 DFQATT, CDR2 SNEGSKA (reference sequence). The CDR3 has 13 amino acids. The V and J ends lost 4 bases and 2 bases respectively, with 11 bases between them. The CDR3 region has the DNA TGCAGTGCTACCAAGGGGGGAAACACTGAAGCTTTCTTT. It yields the protein CSATKGGNTEAFF.

This clonotype was recorded at least ten times. The chain employs TRBV7-2 and TRBJ2-7; no firm D call. This CDR3 contains 13 residues. CDR1 is SGHTA, CDR2 FQGNSA, per germline. The germline V and J ends were trimmed by 5 bases and 3 bases, with 11 bases remaining between them. CDR3 bases: TGTGCCAGCAGCCTTGGACGGGTCTACGAGCAGTACTTC. It codes for CASSLGRVYEQYF.

This chain uses TRBV25-1 with TRBJ2-5; possibly TRBD2 for D (6 bases). CDR1 and CDR2 from the germline V gene are MGHDK and SYGVNS. Trimming removed 3 bases from V and 5 bases from J, with 13 bases in between. The CDR3 has 14 amino acids. The CDR3 loop is CASSEWGVQETQYF. The CDR3 DNA reads as TGTGCCAGCAGTGAGTGGGGGGTTCAGGAGACCCAGTACTTC.

The chain carries TRBV20-1 and TRBJ2-7, with D possibly TRBD1 on 7 matching bases. Between the trimmed V and J ends, which lost 0 bases and 4 bases, there was a span of 13 bases. This CDR3 is 14 amino acids long. Germline V gene data show CDR1 as DFQATT and CDR2 as SNEGSKA (reference sequence). The CDR3 DNA reads TGCAGTGCTAGAGATGCGGCAGGGGGGTACGAGCAGTACTTC. Amino acids: CSARDAAGGYEQYF.

This clonotype was detected only a few times. The chain couples TRBV6-1 to TRBJ2-3; 11 bases match TRBD2. V dropped 4 bases and J dropped 2; count of bases not matched to a gene: 5. Germline CDR1 is MNHNS and CDR2 is SASEGT. The CDR3 has 16 amino acids. The CDR3 sequence is CASSATSGEFTDTQYF. The CDR3 DNA reads TGTGCCAGCAGTGCGACTAGCGGGGAGTTCACAGATACGCAGTATTTT.

At least ten counts were recorded for this clonotype. The chain employs TRBV29-1 and TRBJ2-5, with TRBD2 identical over 9 bases. Germline CDR1 is SQVTM and CDR2 is ANQGSEA. The CDR3 extends over 13 amino acids. V trimming: 1 base; J trimming: 4 bases; junction bases outside the gene matches: 1. Written as DNA, the CDR3 is TGCAGCGTTGAAGGACTAGCGGCAGAGACCCAGTACTTC. It codes for CSVEGLAAETQYF.

This clonotype was seen a few times. The V and J genes are TRBV10-3 and TRBJ1-1; D unresolved. CDR1 ENHRY and CDR2 SYGVKD come from the germline V gene. The CDR3 spans 14 residues. With 4 bases removed from V and 0 bases from J, the gap between germline ends came to 9 bases. CDR3 in amino acids: CAISVSELNTEAFF. CDR3 bases: TGTGCCATCAGTGTTTCGGAGTTGAACACTGAAGCTTTCTTT.

This clonotype was seen a few times. This chain links TRBV20-1 with TRBJ1-1; 10 positions match TRBD1. Germline CDR1 is DFQATT and CDR2 is SNEGSKA (reference sequence). CDR3 length: 15 amino acids. V was clipped by 6 bases and J by 4 bases; unmatched bases: 11. This CDR3 reads CSAKRDRGWSTEAFF. DNA of the CDR3: TGCAGTGCGAAACGGGACAGGGGATGGTCCACTGAAGCTTTCTTT.

This clonotype was observed at least ten times. This sequence joins TRBV7-8 and TRBJ1-5; unclear D gene. The V gene lost 5 bases and the J gene lost 6 bases, with 14 bases spanning the gap. Germline V gene sequence: CDR1 SGHVS, CDR2 FQNEAQ. CDR3 length: 14 amino acids. CDR3 protein: CASSLLRRGQPQHF. As DNA, the CDR3 is TGTGCCAGCAGCCTCTTGAGGCGGGGTCAGCCCCAGCATTTT. Full variable domain (missing parts from reference TRBV7-8 and TRBJ1-5): GAGVSQSPRYKVAKRGQDVALRCDPISGHVSLFWYQQALGQGPEFLTYFQNEAQLDKSGLPSDRFFAERPEGSVSTLKIQRTQQEDSAVYLCASSLLRRGQPQHFGDGTRLSIL.

The CDR3 loop is CASSGQTWGGELFF. CDR3 nucleotides: TGCGCCAGCAGCGGTCAAACCTGGGGCGGGGAGCTGTTTTTT. The rearrangement links TRBV4-1 to TRBJ2-2; no clear D. The germline V gene has CDR1 MGHRA and CDR2 YSYEKL. V lost 5 bases, J lost 7 bases, and 14 bases lay in between. This CDR3 has 14 residues.

This clonotype was detected only a few times. This chain connects TRBV10-1 to TRBJ2-7, with 7 bases that match TRBD1. V lost 2 bases, J lost 4 bases, and 2 bases stayed unmatched. The CDR3 covers 13 residues. CDR1 and CDR2 from the germline V gene are WNHNN and SYGVQD (reference sequence). In DNA form, the CDR3 reads TGCGCCAGCAGTGAGAGACAGGGTTACGAGCAGTACTTC. Translation gives CASSERQGYEQYF.

This clonotype was recorded a few times. The chain combines TRBV12-3 or TRBV12-4 with TRBJ1-4; 9 bases agree with TRBD1. The CDR3 has 15 amino acids. The junction had 2 bases not matched to a gene; V was cut back by 6 bases and J by 0 bases. The CDR3, as DNA: TGTGCCAGCAGGGGACAGGGTACAACTAATGAAAAACTGTTTTTT. It translates to CASRGQGTTNEKLFF.

The rearrangement uses TRBV10-3 and TRBJ2-3; 9 bases fit TRBD1. This CDR3 region has 15 residues. V was pared by 4 bases and J by 13 bases, with 15 bases of the junction left unmatched. Germline V gene data show CDR1 as ENHRY and CDR2 as SYGVKD. The CDR3 coding sequence is TGTGCCATCAGTGCACCGGGACAGGGAACAGATCCGAAGTATTTT. It yields the protein CAISAPGQGTDPKYF.

There are a few counts of this clonotype. V usage is TRBV19 and J usage is TRBJ2-1; 14 bases line up with TRBD2. CDR3 length: 17 residues. Trimming cost V 4 bases and J 8 bases; bases outside gene matches: 10. The V gene's germline CDR1 is LNHDA and CDR2 SQIVND (reference sequence). The CDR3 region has the DNA TGTGCCAGTAGTACCCAAAGACTAGCGGGGGGGCAGGATGAGCAGTTCTTC. It is translated as CASSTQRLAGGQDEQFF. Full variable domain (rest looked up from reference TRBV19 and TRBJ2-1): DGGITQSPKYLFRKEGQNVTLSCEQNLNHDAMYWYRQDPGQGLRLIYYSQIVNDFQKGDIAEGYSVSREKKESFPLTVTSAQKNPTAFYLCASSTQRLAGGQDEQFFGPGTRLTVL.